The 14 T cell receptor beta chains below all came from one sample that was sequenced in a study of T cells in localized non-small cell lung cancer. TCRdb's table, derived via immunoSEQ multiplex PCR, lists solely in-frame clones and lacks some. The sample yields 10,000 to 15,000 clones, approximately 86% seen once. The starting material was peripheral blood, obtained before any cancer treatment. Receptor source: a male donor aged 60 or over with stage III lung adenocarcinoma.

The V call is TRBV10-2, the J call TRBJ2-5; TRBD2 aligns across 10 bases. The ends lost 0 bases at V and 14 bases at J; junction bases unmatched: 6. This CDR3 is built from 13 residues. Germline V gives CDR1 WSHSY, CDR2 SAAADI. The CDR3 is CASSESVRTSGYF. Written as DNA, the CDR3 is TGCGCCAGCAGTGAGTCGGTTCGGACTAGCGGATACTTC.

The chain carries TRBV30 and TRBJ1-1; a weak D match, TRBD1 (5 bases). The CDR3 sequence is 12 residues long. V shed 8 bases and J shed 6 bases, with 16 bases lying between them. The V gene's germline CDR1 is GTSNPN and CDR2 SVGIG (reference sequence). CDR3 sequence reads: CAGSQGGPEAFF. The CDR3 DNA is TGTGCCGGGTCTCAGGGTGGCCCTGAAGCTTTCTTT.

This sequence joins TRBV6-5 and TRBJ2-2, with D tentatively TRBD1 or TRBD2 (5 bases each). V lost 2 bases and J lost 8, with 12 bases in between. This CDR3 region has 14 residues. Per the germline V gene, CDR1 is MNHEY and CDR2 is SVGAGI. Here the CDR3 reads CASSYPVGGGELFF. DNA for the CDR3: TGTGCCAGCAGTTACCCGGTTGGGGGAGGGGAGCTGTTTTTT.

Here the CDR3 reads CAWSGAGVDTGELFF. The DNA of the CDR3 is TGTGCCTGGAGCGGAGCGGGAGTGGATACCGGGGAGCTGTTTTTT. The rearrangement links TRBV30 to TRBJ2-2; 8 bases fit TRBD2. V shed 3 bases, J shed 5 bases, and the junction held 8 bases outside the gene matches. The germline gives CDR1 GTSNPN, CDR2 SVGIG (reference sequence). The CDR3 sequence is 15 residues long.

The CDR3 here is CASSPIMLAASNTGELFF. In nucleotides, the CDR3 is TGTGCCAGCTCACCAATCATGCTAGCGGCCTCGAACACCGGGGAGCTGTTTTTT. The V call is TRBV18, the J call TRBJ2-2, with 7 bases aligning to TRBD2. This CDR3 spans 18 amino acids. In germline, CDR1 is KGHSH, CDR2 LQKENI. The V and J ends lost 2 bases and 0 bases, in that order; junction bases with no gene match: 9.

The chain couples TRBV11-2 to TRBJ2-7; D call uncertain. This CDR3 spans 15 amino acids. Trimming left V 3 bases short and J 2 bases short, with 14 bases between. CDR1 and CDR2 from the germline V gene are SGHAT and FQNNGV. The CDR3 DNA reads TGTGCCAGCAGCTTTACCCCCCCCCGGACCTACGAGCAGTACTTC. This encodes CASSFTPPRTYEQYF.

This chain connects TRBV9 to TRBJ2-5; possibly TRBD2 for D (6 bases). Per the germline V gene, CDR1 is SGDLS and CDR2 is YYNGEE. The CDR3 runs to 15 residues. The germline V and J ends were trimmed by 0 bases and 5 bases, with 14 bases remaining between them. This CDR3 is CASSVAGGKGETQYF. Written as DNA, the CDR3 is TGTGCCAGCAGCGTAGCTGGAGGGAAAGGGGAGACCCAGTACTTC.

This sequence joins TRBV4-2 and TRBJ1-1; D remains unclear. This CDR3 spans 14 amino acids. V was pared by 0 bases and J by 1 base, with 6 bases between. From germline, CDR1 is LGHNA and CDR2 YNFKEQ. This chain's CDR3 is CASSQELSNTEAFF. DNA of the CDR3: TGTGCCAGCAGCCAAGAGTTGTCGAACACTGAAGCTTTCTTT.

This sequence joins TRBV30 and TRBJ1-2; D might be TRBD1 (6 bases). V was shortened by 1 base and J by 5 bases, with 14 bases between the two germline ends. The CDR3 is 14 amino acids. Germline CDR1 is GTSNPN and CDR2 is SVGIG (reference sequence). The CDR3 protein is CAWSGRGAEYGYTF. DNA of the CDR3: TGTGCCTGGAGTGGAAGGGGGGCCGAATATGGCTACACCTTC.

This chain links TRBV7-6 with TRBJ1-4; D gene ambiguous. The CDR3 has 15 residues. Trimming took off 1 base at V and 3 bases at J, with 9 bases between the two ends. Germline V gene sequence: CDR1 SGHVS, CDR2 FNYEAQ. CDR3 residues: CASSLGGVPNEKLFF. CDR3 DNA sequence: TGTGCCAGCAGCTTAGGTGGGGTTCCTAATGAAAAACTGTTTTTT.

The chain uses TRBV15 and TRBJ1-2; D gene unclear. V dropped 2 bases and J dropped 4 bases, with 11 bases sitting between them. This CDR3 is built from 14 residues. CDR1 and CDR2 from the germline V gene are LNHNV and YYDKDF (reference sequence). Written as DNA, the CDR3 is TGTGCCACCAGCAGATCAAGGGTCATCTATGGCTACACCTTC. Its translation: CATSRSRVIYGYTF. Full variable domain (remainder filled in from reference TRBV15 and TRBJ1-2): DAMVIQNPRYQVTQFGKPVTLSCSQTLNHNVMYWYQQKSSQAPKLLFHYYDKDFNNEADTPDNFQSRRPNTSFCFLDIRSPGLGDTAMYLCATSRSRVIYGYTFGSGTRLTVV.

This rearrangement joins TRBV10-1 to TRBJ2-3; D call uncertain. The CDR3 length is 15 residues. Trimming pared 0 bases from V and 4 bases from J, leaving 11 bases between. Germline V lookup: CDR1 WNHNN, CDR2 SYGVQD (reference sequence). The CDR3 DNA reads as TGCGCCAGCAGTGAGTCGGGCTTAAGCGCAGATACGCAGTATTTT. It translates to CASSESGLSADTQYF.

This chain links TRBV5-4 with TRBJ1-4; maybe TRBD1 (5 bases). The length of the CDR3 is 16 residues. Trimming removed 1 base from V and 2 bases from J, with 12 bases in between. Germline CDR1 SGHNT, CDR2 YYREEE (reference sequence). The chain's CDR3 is CASSLRQGGTNEKLFF. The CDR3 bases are TGTGCCAGCAGCTTGAGGCAGGGTGGGACTAATGAAAAACTGTTTTTT.

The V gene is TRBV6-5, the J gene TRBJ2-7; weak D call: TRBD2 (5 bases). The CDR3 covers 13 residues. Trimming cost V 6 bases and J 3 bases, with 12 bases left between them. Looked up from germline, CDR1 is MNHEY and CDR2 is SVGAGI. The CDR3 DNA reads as TGTGCCAGCAGCCTAACTGGACTCTACGAGCAGTACTTC. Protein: CASSLTGLYEQYF.